Below, 14 T cell receptor beta chains from the same sample are listed, as sequenced in a study of blood T cells in healthy people across ages. A J-beta primer mix and a sample-barcoded 5' primer were used in a second PCR of roughly 7 to 12 cycles. TCRdb fed the 5' RACE reads into MiXCR, producing one record per CDR3 protein. The sample contains about a million distinct CDR3 sequences, roughly 43% of which appear only once. The sequenced sample consisted of blood. All receptors come from a man aged 25-45 years in good health.

The rearrangement links TRBV6-1 to TRBJ1-5, with 10 bases matching TRBD1. CDR3 size: 17 residues. J lost 3 bases, V lost 6 bases, and 11 bases had no gene match. Per germline, CDR1 MNHNS and CDR2 SASEGT. The CDR3, as DNA: TGTGCCAGCAGCCGGGGACAGGGGCGCGCTTACAATCAGCCCCAGCATTTT. It yields the protein CASSRGQGRAYNQPQHF.

The chain carries TRBV27 and TRBJ2-2, with D tentatively TRBD1 or TRBD2 (6 bases each). The CDR3 is 14 residues long. CDR1 and CDR2 (germline): MNHEY, SMNVEV (reference sequence). Trimming cost V 3 bases and J 7 bases, with 12 bases left between them. CDR3 residues: CASSFRGQGGELFF. In nucleotides, the CDR3 is TGTGCCAGCAGTTTCCGGGGGCAGGGCGGGGAGCTGTTTTTT.

The chain carries TRBV7-9 and TRBJ2-1; TRBD1 matches at 9 bases. The CDR3 is made up of 15 amino acids. The V and J ends lost 1 base and 10 bases, in that order; junction bases with no gene match: 8. Germline CDR1 SEHNR, CDR2 FQNEAQ (reference sequence). As DNA, the CDR3 is TGTGCCAGCAGCTTAGATGGGACAGGGATCCACGAGCAGTTCTTC. Translating gives CASSLDGTGIHEQFF.

This clonotype was detected a few times. J is TRBJ2-1 and V is TRBV20-1; 10 bases line up with TRBD1. J gave up 6 bases and V 1 base, and 0 bases lay outside the gene matches. Germline V gives CDR1 DFQATT, CDR2 SNEGSKA (reference sequence). The CDR3 loop spans 13 amino acids. CDR3 coding DNA: TGCAGTGCTAGAGGGACAGGGGGCAATGAGCAGTTCTTC. This codes for CSARGTGGNEQFF.

This chain connects TRBV30 to TRBJ1-2, with a weak D call TRBD1 (5 bases). The germline gives CDR1 GTSNPN, CDR2 SVGIG (reference sequence). The length of the CDR3 is 14 residues. V dropped 3 bases and J dropped 4 bases, with 15 bases sitting between them. CDR3 loop: CAWRPIGAGYGYTF. In DNA form, the CDR3 reads TGTGCCTGGAGGCCGATCGGGGCGGGCTATGGCTACACCTTC. Together with reference TRBV30 and TRBJ1-2, the CDR3 gives the full variable domain: SQTIHQWPATLVQPVGSPLSLECTVEGTSNPNLYWYRQAAGRGLQLLFYSVGIGQISSEVPQNLSASRPQDRQFILSSKKLLLSDSGFYLCAWRPIGAGYGYTFGSGTRLTVV.

This rearrangement joins TRBV27 to TRBJ2-4; D possibly corresponds to TRBD1 (5 bases). The end of the DNA aligns better with TRBJ2-7, so the J call may be wrong. CDR1 is MNHEY and CDR2 is SMNVEV in the germline V gene (reference sequence). This CDR3 region has 13 residues. The CDR3 reads CASSYGHIYEQYF. CDR3 sequence (DNA): TGTGCCAGCAGTTACGGACACATCTACGAGCAGTACTTC.

The chain employs TRBV7-9 and TRBJ2-7; no firm D call. The germline gives CDR1 SEHNR, CDR2 FQNEAQ (reference sequence). The germline V and J ends were trimmed by 5 bases and 3 bases, with 14 bases remaining between them. The length of the CDR3 is 14 residues. The CDR3 is CASSPDGTNYEQYF. The CDR3 DNA reads TGTGCCAGCAGCCCTGACGGAACCAACTACGAGCAGTACTTC.

This clonotype occurred a few times. The chain uses TRBV6-5 and TRBJ2-1, with a weak D call TRBD1 (5 bases). The CDR3 has 15 residues. CDR1 and CDR2 (germline): MNHEY, SVGAGI. The V end was cut by 2 bases, the J end by 8 bases, with 16 bases between. The CDR3 loop reads CASSYAGPVRDEQFF. For the CDR3, the DNA is TGTGCCAGCAGTTACGCAGGGCCCGTCCGGGATGAGCAGTTCTTC.

The chain employs TRBV4-2 and TRBJ2-3, with D perhaps TRBD2 (5 bases). Trimming took 3 bases from V and 0 from J, leaving 10 bases between them. This CDR3 has 15 residues. Per the germline V gene, CDR1 is LGHNA and CDR2 is YNFKEQ. The CDR3 region is CASSQLEGSTDTQYF. In DNA form, the CDR3 reads TGTGCCAGCAGCCAGCTCGAGGGTAGCACAGATACGCAGTATTTT.

This clonotype came up a few times. The chain links TRBV29-1 to TRBJ2-7; the match to TRBD1 covers 11 bases. V dropped 6 bases and J dropped 3; count of bases not matched to a gene: 10. The CDR3 has 15 residues. CDR1 and CDR2 from the germline V gene are SQVTM and ANQGSEA. In nucleotides, the CDR3 is TGCAGCGTCGCCCCCGGACAGGGGGCGTTCTACGAGCAGTACTTC. Translation: CSVAPGQGAFYEQYF.

The chain employs TRBV7-9 and TRBJ1-1, with D tentatively TRBD1 (5 bases). This CDR3 spans 14 amino acids. CDR1 SEHNR and CDR2 FQNEAQ come from the germline V gene (reference sequence). Between the trimmed V and J ends, which lost 7 bases and 3 bases, there was a span of 15 bases. In DNA, the CDR3 is TGTGCCAGCACGTCTGGCCGGGGCGACACTGAAGCTTTCTTT. It specifies CASTSGRGDTEAFF. The entire variable domain, with the rest obtained from reference TRBV7-9 and TRBJ1-1, is as follows: DTGVSQNPRHKITKRGQNVTFRCDPISEHNRLYWYRQTLGQGPEFLTYFQNEAQLEKSRLLSDRFSAERPKGSFSTLEIQRTEQGDSAMYLCASTSGRGDTEAFFGQGTRLTVV.

The chain carries TRBV25-1 and TRBJ2-3; 7 bases align to TRBD2. V dropped 3 bases and J dropped 1; count of bases not matched to a gene: 7. The germline V gene encodes CDR1 MGHDK and CDR2 SYGVNS. This CDR3 is 16 amino acids long. CDR3 in DNA: TGTGCCAGCAGTGACCCTCGGCTAGCGGGCACAGATACGCAGTATTTT. It codes for CASSDPRLAGTDTQYF. Based on the CDR3 plus reference TRBV25-1 and TRBJ2-3, the full variable domain is EADIYQTPRYLVIGTGKKITLECSQTMGHDKMYWYQQDPGMELHLIHYSYGVNSTEKGDLSSESTVSRIRTEHFPLTLESARPSHTSQYLCASSDPRLAGTDTQYFGPGTRLTVL.

The rearrangement uses TRBV12-3 or TRBV12-4 and TRBJ2-1, with 7 bases lining up with TRBD2. V trimming: 0 bases; J trimming: 6 bases; junction bases outside the gene matches: 5. This CDR3 has 15 residues. This chain's CDR3 is CASSLAGGKSNEQFF. The CDR3 coding sequence is TGTGCCAGCAGTTTAGCGGGGGGGAAAAGCAATGAGCAGTTCTTC.

This clonotype was recorded a few times. The rearrangement joins TRBV7-2 to TRBJ1-1; D is perhaps TRBD1 (6 bases). The germline V gene has CDR1 SGHTA and CDR2 FQGNSA. V was shortened by 5 bases and J by 6 bases, with 16 bases between the two germline ends. The CDR3 spans 14 residues. Written as DNA, the CDR3 is TGTGCCAGCAGCCAACAGGACAGCGACGCTGAAGCTTTCTTT. This codes for CASSQQDSDAEAFF.